The following is a TCR beta chain sequence with its context. Clones were read by immunoSEQ multiplex PCR, and TCRdb kept only the in-frame ones, dropping some. In the table there are about 120,000 clones, more than 70% of which are singletons. The sample comes from a study of control samples from healthy donors and cancer patients. Sequencing input: blood. The receptor was derived from a middle-aged man in good health.

CDR3 nucleotide sequence: TGTGCCAGCAGTTTACGGGACAGATCCTACGAGCAGTACTTC. It yields the protein CASSLRDRSYEQYF. The chain couples TRBV27 to TRBJ2-7; 7 bases fit TRBD1. CDR3 length equals 14 residues. CDR1 and CDR2 from the germline V gene are MNHEY and SMNVEV (reference sequence). J was trimmed by 1 base and V by 2 bases; bases with no gene match: 2.